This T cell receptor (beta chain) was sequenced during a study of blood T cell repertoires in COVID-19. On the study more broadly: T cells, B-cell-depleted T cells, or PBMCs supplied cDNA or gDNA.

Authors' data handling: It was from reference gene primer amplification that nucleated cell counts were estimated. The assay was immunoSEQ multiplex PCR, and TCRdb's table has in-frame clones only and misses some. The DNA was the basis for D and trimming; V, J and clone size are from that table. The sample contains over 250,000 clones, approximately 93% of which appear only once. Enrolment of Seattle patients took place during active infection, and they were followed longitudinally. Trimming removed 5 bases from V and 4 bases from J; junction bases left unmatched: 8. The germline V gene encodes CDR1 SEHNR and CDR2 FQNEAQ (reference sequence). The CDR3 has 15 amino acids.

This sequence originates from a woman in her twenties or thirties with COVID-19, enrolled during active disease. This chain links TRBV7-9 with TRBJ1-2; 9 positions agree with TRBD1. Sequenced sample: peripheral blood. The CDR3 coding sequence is TGTGCCAGCAGCCAACAACAGGGGGCATCCTATGGCTACACCTTC. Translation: CASSQQQGASYGYTF.